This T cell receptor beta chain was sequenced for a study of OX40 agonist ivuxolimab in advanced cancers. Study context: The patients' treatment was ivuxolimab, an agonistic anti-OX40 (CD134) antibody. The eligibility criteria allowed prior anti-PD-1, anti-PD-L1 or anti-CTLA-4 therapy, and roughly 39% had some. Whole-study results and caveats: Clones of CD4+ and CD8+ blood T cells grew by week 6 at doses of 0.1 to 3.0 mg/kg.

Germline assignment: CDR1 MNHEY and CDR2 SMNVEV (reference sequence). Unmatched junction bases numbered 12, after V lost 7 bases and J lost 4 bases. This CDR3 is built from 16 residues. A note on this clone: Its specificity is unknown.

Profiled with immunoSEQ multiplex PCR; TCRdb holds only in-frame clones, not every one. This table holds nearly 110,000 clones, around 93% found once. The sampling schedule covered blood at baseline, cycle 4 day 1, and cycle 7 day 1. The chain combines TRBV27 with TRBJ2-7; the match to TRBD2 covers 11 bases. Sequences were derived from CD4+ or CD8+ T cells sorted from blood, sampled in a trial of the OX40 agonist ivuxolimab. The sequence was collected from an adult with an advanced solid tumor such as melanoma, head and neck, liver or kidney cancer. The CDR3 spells CASTSAGTSGRYEQYF. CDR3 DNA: TGTGCCAGCACCTCCGCCGGGACTAGCGGCAGGTACGAGCAGTACTTC.